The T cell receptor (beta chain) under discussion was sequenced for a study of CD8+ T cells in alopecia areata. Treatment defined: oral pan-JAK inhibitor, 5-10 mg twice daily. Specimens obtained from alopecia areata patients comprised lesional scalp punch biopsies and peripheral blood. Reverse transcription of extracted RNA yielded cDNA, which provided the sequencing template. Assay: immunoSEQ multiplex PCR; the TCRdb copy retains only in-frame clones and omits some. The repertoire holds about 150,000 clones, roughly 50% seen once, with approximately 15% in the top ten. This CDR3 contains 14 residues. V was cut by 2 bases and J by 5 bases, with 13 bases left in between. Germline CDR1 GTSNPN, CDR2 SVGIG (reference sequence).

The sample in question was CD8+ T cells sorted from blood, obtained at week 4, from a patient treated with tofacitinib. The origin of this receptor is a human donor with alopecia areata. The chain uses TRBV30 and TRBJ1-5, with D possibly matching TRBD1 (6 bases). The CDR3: CAWSPRTVHQPQHF. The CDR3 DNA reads TGTGCCTGGAGTCCCCGGACAGTTCATCAGCCCCAGCATTTT.